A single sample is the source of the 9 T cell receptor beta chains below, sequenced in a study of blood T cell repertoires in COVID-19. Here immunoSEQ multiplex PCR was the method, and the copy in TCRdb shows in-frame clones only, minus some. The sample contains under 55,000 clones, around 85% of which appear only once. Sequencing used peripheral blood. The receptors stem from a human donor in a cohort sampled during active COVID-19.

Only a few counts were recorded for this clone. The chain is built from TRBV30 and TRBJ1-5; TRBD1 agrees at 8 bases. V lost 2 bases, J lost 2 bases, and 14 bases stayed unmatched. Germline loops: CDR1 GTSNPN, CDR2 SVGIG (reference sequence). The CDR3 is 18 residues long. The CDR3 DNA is TGTGCCTGGAGTCCACGGGGGTCAGGGGGCGCGGGCAATCAGCCCCAGCATTTT. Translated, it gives CAWSPRGSGGAGNQPQHF. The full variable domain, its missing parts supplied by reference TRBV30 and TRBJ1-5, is SQTIHQWPATLVQPVGSPLSLECTVEGTSNPNLYWYRQAAGRGLQLLFYSVGIGQISSEVPQNLSASRPQDRQFILSSKKLLLSDSGFYLCAWSPRGSGGAGNQPQHFGDGTRLSIL.

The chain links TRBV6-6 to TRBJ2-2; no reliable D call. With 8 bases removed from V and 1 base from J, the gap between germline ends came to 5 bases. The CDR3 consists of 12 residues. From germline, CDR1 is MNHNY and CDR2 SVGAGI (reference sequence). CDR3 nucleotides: TGTGCCAGCCGACAGAACACCGGGGAGCTGTTTTTT. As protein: CASRQNTGELFF.

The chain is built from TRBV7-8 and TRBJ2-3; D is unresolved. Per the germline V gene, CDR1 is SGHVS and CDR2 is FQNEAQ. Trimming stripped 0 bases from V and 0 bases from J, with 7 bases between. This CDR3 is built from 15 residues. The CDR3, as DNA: TGTGCCAGCAGCTTAGCGTTTGGCAGCACAGATACGCAGTATTTT. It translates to CASSLAFGSTDTQYF.

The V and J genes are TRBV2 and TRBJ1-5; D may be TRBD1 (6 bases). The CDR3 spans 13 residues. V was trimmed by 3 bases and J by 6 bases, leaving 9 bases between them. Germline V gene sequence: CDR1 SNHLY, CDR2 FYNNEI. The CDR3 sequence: CASSDRGTQPQHF. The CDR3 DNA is TGTGCCAGCAGTGACAGGGGTACTCAGCCCCAGCATTTT.

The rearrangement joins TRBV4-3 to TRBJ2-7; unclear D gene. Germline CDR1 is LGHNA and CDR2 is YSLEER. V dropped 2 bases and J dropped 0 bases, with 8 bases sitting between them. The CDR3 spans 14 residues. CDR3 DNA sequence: TGCGCCAGCAGCCAATCCCGGTTCTCCTACGAGCAGTACTTC. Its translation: CASSQSRFSYEQYF.

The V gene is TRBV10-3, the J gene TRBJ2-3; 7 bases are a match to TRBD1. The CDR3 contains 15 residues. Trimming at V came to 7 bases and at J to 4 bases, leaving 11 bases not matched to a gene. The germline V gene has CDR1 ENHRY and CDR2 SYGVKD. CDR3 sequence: CAIKGAKGGADTQYF. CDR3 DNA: TGTGCCATCAAGGGGGCGAAGGGTGGCGCAGATACGCAGTATTTT.

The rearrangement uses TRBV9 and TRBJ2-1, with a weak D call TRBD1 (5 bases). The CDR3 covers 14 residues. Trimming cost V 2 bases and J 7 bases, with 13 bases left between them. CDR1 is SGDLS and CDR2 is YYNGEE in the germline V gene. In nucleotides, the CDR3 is TGTGCCAGCAGCGTGGCTAAGGGGCTAAATGAGCAGTTCTTC. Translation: CASSVAKGLNEQFF.

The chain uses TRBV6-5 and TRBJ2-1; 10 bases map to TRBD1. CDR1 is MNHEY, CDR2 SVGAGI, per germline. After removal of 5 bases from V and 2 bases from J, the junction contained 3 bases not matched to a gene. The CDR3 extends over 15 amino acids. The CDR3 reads CASSHDRGPYNEQFF. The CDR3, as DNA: TGTGCCAGCAGTCACGACAGGGGGCCCTACAATGAGCAGTTCTTC.

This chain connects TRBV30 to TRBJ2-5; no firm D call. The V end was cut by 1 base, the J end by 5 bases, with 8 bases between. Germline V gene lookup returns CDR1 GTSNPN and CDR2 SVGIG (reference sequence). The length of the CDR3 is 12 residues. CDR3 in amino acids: CAWSGWRETQYF. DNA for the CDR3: TGTGCCTGGAGTGGGTGGCGGGAGACCCAGTACTTC.